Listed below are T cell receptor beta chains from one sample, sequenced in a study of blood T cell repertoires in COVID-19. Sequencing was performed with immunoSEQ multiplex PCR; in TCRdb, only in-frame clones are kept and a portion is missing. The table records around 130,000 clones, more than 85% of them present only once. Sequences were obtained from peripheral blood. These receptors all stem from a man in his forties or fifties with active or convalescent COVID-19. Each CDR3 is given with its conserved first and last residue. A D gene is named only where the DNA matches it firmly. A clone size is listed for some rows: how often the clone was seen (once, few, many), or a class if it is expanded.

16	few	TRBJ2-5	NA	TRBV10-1	CASSALRGSGPETQYF	TGCGCCAGCAGCGCCCTTCGAGGGAGCGGCCCTGAGACCCAGTACTTC
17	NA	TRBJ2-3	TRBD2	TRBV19	CASSLTSGGPATDTQYF	TGTGCCAGTAGTTTGACTAGCGGGGGCCCAGCCACAGATACGCAGTATTTT
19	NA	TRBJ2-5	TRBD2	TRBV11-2	CASSLLPTSGKPHQETQYF	TGTGCCAGCAGCTTACTCCCGACTAGCGGGAAACCGCACCAAGAGACCCAGTACTTC
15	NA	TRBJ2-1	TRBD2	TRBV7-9	CASSPGTSEYNEQFF	TGTGCCAGCAGCCCCGGGACTAGCGAGTACAATGAGCAGTTCTTC
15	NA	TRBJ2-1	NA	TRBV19	CASSRLAAPGGEQFF	TGTGCCAGTAGTCGGCTAGCTGCCCCCGGGGGTGAGCAGTTCTTC
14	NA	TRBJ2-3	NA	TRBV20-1	CSASGADSTDTQYF	TGCAGTGCTAGTGGGGCTGATAGCACAGATACGCAGTATTTT
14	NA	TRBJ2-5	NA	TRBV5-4	CASSASGIPETQYF	TGTGCCAGCAGCGCGTCAGGGATCCCAGAGACCCAGTACTTC
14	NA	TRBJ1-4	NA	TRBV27	CASSFRAGRKKLFF	TGTGCCAGCAGTTTCAGGGCGGGGAGGAAAAAACTGTTTTTT
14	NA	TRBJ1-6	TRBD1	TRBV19	CASSPTGGESPLHF	TGTGCCAGTAGCCCGACAGGGGGCGAATCACCCCTCCACTTT
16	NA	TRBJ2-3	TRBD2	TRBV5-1	CASSPGLAGEVDTQYF	TGCGCCAGCAGCCCGGGACTAGCGGGAGAGGTAGATACGCAGTATTTT
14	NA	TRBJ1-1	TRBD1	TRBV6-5	CASSYDRDMPEAFF	TGTGCCAGCAGTTACGACAGGGATATGCCTGAAGCTTTCTTT
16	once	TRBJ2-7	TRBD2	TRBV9	CASSVGGAGFWYEQYF	TGTGCCAGCAGCGTGGGGGGAGCGGGATTTTGGTACGAGCAGTACTTC
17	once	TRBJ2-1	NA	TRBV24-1	CATSDPRVRGRNNEQFF	TGTGCCACCAGTGATCCCCGGGTGAGGGGGAGAAACAATGAGCAGTTCTTC
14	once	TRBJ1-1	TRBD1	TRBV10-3	CAIKDRAGDTEAFF	TGTGCCATCAAGGACAGGGCCGGGGACACTGAAGCTTTCTTT
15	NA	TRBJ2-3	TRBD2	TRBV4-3	CASSQGWGGRDTQYF	TGCGCCAGCAGCCAAGGATGGGGGGGGAGAGATACGCAGTATTTT
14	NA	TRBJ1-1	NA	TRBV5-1	CASSSRRADTEAFF	TGCGCCAGCAGCTCCAGGAGGGCTGACACTGAAGCTTTCTTT
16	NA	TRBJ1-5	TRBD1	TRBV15	CATSRVGKGAGQPQHF	TGTGCCACCAGCAGAGTTGGGAAGGGGGCTGGTCAGCCCCAGCATTTT
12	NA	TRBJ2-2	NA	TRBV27	CASRSRTGELFF	TGTGCCAGCAGGAGCCGAACCGGGGAGCTGTTTTTT
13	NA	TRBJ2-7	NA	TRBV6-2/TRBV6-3	CASSYPGIYEQYF	TGTGCCAGCAGTTACCCGGGTATCTACGAGCAGTACTTC
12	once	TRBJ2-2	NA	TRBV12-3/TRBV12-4	CASSRATGELFF	TGTGCCAGCAGTCGAGCCACCGGGGAGCTGTTTTTT
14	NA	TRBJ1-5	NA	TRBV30	CAWCRQGSNQPQHF	TGTGCCTGGTGTCGACAAGGAAGCAATCAGCCCCAGCATTTT
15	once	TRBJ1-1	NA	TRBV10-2	CASSPPLGRATEAFF	TGCGCCAGCAGCCCGCCCCTAGGGCGGGCCACTGAAGCTTTCTTT
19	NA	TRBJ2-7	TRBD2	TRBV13	CASSNYGTSGTRSSYEQYF	TGTGCCAGCAGCAACTACGGGACTAGCGGGACTAGGAGCTCCTACGAGCAGTACTTC
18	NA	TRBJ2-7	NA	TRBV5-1	CASSSEQSQGILSYEQYF	TGCGCCAGCAGCTCGGAACAATCACAGGGAATCCTCTCCTACGAGCAGTACTTC
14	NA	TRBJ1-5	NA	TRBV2	CASSEAVGNQPQHF	TGTGCCAGCAGTGAGGCCGTGGGCAATCAGCCCCAGCATTTT
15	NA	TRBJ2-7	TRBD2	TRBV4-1	CASSQGIGRSYEQYF	TGCGCCAGCAGCCAAGGGATCGGGAGGTCCTACGAGCAGTACTTC
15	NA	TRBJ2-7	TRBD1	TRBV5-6	CASSPGTGVAYEQYF	TGTGCCAGCAGCCCGGGGACAGGGGTCGCCTACGAGCAGTACTTC
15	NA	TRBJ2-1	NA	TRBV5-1	CASSPGLTPYNEQFF	TGCGCCAGCAGCCCTGGACTGACTCCTTACAATGAGCAGTTCTTC
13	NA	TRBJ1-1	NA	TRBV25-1	CASSEYGDTEAFF	TGTGCCAGCAGTGAATATGGAGACACTGAAGCTTTCTTT
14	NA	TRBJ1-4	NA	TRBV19	CASSFAATNEKLFF	TGTGCCAGTAGTTTCGCAGCAACTAATGAAAAACTGTTTTTT
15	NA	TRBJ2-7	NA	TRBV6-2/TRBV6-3	CASSYQGLTYYEQYF	TGTGCCAGCAGTTATCAGGGCTTAACTTACTACGAGCAGTACTTC
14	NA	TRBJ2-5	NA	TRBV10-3	CAIRAALEAETQYF	TGTGCCATCAGGGCCGCCCTGGAGGCAGAGACCCAGTACTTC
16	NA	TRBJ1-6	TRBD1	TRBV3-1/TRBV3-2	CASSLRTGGKASPLHF	TGTGCCAGCAGCCTTCGGACAGGCGGGAAGGCTTCACCCCTCCACTTT
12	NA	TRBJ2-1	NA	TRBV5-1	CASSLGVNEQFF	TGCGCCAGCAGCTTGGGAGTCAATGAGCAGTTCTTC
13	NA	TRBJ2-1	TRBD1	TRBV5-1	CASSWTGGNEQFF	TGCGCCAGCAGCTGGACAGGGGGCAATGAGCAGTTCTTC
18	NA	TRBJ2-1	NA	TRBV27	CASSLSAVCGRPPNEQFF	TGTGCCAGCAGTTTATCGGCCGTATGCGGGCGCCCCCCCAATGAGCAGTTCTTC
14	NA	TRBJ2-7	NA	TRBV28	CASSPRDRSYEQYF	TGTGCCAGCAGTCCGCGGGACCGGAGCTACGAGCAGTACTTC
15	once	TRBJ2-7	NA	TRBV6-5	CASSYSPAGTYEQYF	TGTGCCAGCAGTTACTCCCCCGCGGGGACCTACGAGCAGTACTTC
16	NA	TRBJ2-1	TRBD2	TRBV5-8	CASSLGLAGYYNEQFF	TGTGCCAGCAGCTTGGGACTAGCGGGATATTACAATGAGCAGTTCTTC
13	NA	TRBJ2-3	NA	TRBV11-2	CASSLALADTQYF	TGTGCCAGCAGCTTAGCTCTCGCAGATACGCAGTATTTT
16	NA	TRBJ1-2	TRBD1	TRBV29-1	CSVDLRQGTSNYGYTF	TGCAGCGTTGACCTACGACAGGGTACCTCTAACTATGGCTACACCTTC
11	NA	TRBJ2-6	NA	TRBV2	CASTELGVLTF	TGTGCCAGTACAGAGTTAGGCGTCCTGACTTTC
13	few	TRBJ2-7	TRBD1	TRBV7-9	CASRVDRAYEQYF	TGTGCCAGCCGCGTCGACAGGGCCTACGAGCAGTACTTC
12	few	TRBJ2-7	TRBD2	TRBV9	CASTPRGYEQYF	TGTGCCAGCACCCCGCGGGGGTACGAGCAGTACTTC
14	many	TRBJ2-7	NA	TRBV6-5	CASSRRETSYEQYF	TGTGCCAGCAGTCGACGGGAAACCTCCTACGAGCAGTACTTC
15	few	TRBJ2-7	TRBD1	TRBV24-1	CATEGPGTGRHEQYF	TGTGCCACCGAGGGCCCCGGGACAGGGAGACACGAGCAGTACTTC
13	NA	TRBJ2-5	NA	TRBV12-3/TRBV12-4	CASSFTGQETQYF	TGTGCCAGCAGTTTTACAGGGCAAGAGACCCAGTACTTC
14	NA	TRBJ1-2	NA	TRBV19	CASSIQRGARGYTF	TGTGCCAGTAGTATTCAACGGGGGGCGAGAGGCTACACCTTC
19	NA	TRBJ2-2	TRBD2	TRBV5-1	CASSINRGASGTNTGELFF	TGCGCCAGCAGCATCAACAGGGGAGCTAGCGGGACGAACACCGGGGAGCTGTTTTTT
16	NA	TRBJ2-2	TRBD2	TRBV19	CASSIAAGGTTGELFF	TGTGCCAGTAGTATAGCAGCGGGAGGGACCACCGGGGAGCTGTTTTTT
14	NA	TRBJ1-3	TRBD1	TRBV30	CAWSRDSSGNTIYF	TGTGCCTGGAGTCGGGACAGCTCTGGAAACACCATATATTTT
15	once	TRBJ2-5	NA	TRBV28	CASYGTGTGGETQYF	TGTGCCAGCTACGGGACAGGTACGGGGGGAGAGACCCAGTACTTC
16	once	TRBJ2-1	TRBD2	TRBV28	CASSLVRGLENNEQFF	TGTGCCAGCAGTTTAGTTCGGGGACTAGAGAACAATGAGCAGTTCTTC
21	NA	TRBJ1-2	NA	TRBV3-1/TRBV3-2	CASSQVAPGAGVSPNPFGYTF	TGTGCCAGCAGCCAAGTAGCCCCCGGGGCAGGGGTTAGCCCGAATCCTTTTGGCTACACCTTC